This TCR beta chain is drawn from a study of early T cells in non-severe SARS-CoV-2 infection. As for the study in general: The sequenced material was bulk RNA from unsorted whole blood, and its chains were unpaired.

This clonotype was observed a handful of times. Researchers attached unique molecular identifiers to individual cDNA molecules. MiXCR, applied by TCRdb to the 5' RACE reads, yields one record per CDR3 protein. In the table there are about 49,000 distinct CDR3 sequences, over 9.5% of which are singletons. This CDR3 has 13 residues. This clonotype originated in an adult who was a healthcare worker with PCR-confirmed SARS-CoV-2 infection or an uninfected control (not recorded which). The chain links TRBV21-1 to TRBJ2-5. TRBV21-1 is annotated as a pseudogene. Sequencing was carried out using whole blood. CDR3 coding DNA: TGTGCCAGCAGCAAAGCTCTTCCGGAGACCCAGTACTTC. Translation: CASSKALPETQYF.